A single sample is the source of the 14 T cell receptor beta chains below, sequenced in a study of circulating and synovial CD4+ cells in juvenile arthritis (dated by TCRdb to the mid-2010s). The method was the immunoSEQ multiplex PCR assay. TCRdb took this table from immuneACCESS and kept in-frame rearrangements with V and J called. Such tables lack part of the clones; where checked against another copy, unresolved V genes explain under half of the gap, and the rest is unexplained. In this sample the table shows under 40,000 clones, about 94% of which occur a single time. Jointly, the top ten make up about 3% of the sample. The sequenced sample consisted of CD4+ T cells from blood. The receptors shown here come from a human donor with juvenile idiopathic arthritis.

The CDR3 sequence is CASSLTGGNYEQYF. CDR3 nucleotides: TGTGCCAGCAGCTTAACGGGCGGGAACTACGAGCAGTACTTC. The rearrangement links TRBV7-2 to TRBJ2-7; the D gene is possibly TRBD2 (6 bases). The ends were cut back, 2 bases at V and 3 bases at J, with 11 bases in the middle. Germline V gene sequence: CDR1 SGHTA, CDR2 FQGNSA. This CDR3 region has 14 residues. Full variable domain (remainder filled in from reference TRBV7-2 and TRBJ2-7): GAGVSQSPSNKVTEKGKDVELRCDPISGHTALYWYRQSLGQGLEFLIYFQGNSAPDKSGLPSDRFSAERTGGSVSTLTIQRTQQEDSAVYLCASSLTGGNYEQYFGPGTRLTVT.

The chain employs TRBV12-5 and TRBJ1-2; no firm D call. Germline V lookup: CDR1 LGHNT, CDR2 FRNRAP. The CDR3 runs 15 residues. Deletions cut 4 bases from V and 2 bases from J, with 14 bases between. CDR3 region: CASGYYKLTNYGYTF. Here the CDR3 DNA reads TGTGCTAGTGGTTACTACAAGTTAACGAACTATGGCTACACCTTC. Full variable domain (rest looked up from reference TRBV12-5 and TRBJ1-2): DARVTQTPRHKVTEMGQEVTMRCQPILGHNTVFWYRQTMMQGLELLAYFRNRAPLDDSGMPKDRFSAEMPDATLATLKIQPSEPRDSAVYFCASGYYKLTNYGYTFGSGTRLTVV.

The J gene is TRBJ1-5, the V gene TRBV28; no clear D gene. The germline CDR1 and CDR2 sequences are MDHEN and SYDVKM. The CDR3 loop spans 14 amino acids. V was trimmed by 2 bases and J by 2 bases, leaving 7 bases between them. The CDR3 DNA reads TGTGCCAGCAGTTTAGACAATGGCAATCAGCCCCAGCATTTT. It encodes CASSLDNGNQPQHF.

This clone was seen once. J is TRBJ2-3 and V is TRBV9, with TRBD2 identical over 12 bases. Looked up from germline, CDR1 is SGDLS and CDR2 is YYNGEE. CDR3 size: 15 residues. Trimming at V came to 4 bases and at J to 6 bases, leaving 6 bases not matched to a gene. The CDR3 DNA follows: TGTGCCAGCAGCCCCCCTAGCGGGAGGGGGGATACGCAGTATTTT. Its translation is CASSPPSGRGDTQYF.

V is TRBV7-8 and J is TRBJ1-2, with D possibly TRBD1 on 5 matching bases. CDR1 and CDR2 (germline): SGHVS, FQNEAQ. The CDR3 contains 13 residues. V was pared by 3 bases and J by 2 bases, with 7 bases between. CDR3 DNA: TGTGCCAGCAGCTTTAGACAGAACTATGGCTACACCTTC. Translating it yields CASSFRQNYGYTF. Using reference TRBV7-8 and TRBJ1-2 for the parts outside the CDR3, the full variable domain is GAGVSQSPRYKVAKRGQDVALRCDPISGHVSLFWYQQALGQGPEFLTYFQNEAQLDKSGLPSDRFFAERPEGSVSTLKIQRTQQEDSAVYLCASSFRQNYGYTFGSGTRLTVV.

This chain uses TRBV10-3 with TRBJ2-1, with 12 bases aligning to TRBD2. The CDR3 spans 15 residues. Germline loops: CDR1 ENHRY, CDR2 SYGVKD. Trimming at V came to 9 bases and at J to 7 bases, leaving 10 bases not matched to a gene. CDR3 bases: TGTGCCATTACCCTGACTAGCGGGAGTAGGAATGAGCAGTTCTTC. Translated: CAITLTSGSRNEQFF.

This CDR3 is CASSLAGMGGLSTDTQYF. CDR3 nucleotides: TGTGCCAGCAGCTTAGCCGGTATGGGCGGGCTGTCCACAGATACGCAGTATTTT. The rearrangement joins TRBV7-9 to TRBJ2-3; the D gene is possibly TRBD2 (5 bases). Trimming took 0 bases from V and 2 from J, leaving 18 bases between them. This CDR3 is 18 amino acids long. Germline V gene sequence: CDR1 SEHNR, CDR2 FQNEAQ (reference sequence).

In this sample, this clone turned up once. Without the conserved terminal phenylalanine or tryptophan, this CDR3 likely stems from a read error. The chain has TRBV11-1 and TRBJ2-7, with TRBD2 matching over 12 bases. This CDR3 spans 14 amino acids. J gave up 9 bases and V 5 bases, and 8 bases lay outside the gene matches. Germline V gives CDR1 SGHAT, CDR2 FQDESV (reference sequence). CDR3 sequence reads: CASSATTSGRMQYL. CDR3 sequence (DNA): TGTGCCAGCAGCGCAACAACTAGCGGGAGGATGCAGTACCTC.

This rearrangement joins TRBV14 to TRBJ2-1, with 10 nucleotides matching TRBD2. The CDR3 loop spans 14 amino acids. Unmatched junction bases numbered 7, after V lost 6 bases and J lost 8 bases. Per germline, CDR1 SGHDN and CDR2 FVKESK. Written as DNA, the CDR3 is TGTGCCAGCAGAGGGGCTAGCGGGAGACATGAGCAGTTCTTC. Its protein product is CASRGASGRHEQFF.

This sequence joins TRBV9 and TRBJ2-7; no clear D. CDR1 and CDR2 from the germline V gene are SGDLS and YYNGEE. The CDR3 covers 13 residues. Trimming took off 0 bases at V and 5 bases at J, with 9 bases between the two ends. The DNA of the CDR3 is TGTGCCAGCAGCGTAGAGCCGCGCCACGAGCAGTACTTC. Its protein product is CASSVEPRHEQYF.

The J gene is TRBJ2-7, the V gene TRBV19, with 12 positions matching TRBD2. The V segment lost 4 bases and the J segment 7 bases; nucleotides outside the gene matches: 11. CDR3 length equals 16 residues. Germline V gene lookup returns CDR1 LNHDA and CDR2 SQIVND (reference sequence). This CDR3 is CASSNPRTSGTAEQYF. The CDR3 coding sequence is TGTGCCAGTAGTAACCCTCGGACTAGCGGGACCGCTGAGCAGTACTTC.

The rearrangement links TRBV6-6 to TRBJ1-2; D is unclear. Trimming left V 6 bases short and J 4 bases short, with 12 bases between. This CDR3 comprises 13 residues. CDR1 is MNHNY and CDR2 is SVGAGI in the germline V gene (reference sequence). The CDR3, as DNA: TGTGCCAGCAGCCCCGGGAGCAGCTATGGCTACACCTTC. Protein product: CASSPGSSYGYTF.

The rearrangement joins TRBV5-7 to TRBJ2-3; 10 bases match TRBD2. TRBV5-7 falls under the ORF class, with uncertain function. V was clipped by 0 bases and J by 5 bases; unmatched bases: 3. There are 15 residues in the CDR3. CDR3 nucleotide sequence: TGTGCCAGCAGCTTGGCGGCTAGCGGGAGAGATACGCAGTATTTT. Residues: CASSLAASGRDTQYF.

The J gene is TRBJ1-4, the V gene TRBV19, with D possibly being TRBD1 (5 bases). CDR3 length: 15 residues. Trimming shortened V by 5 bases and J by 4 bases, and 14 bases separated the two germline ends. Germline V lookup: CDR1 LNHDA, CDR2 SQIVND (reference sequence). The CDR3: CASSPTQVRNEKLFF. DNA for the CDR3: TGTGCCAGTAGTCCTACACAGGTCCGTAATGAAAAACTGTTTTTT.